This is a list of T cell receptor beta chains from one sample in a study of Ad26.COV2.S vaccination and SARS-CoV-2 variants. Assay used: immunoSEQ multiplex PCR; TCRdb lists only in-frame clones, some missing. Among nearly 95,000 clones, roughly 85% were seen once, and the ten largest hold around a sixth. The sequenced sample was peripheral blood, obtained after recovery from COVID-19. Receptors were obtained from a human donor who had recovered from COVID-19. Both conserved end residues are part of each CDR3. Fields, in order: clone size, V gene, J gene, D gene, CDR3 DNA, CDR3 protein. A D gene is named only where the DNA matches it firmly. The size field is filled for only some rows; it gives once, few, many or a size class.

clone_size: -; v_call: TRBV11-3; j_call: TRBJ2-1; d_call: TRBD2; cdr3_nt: TGTGCCAGCAGCGAAGGACTAGCCGAAAATCGGTTCTTC; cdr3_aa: CASSEGLAENRFF
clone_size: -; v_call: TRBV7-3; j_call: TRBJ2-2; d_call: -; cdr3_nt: TGTGCCAGCAGCTTAGGGAGTACCGGGGAGCTGTTTTTT; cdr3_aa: CASSLGSTGELFF
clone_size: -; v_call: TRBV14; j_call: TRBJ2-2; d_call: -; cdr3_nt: TGTGCCAGCAGCCAAGATCAGGTTACCGGGGAGCTGTTTTTT; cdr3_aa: CASSQDQVTGELFF
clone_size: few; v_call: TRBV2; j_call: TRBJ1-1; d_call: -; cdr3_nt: TGTGCCAGCAGGGACATCACTGAAGCTTTCTTT; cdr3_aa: CASRDITEAFF
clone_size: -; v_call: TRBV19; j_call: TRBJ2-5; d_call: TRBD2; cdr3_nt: TGTGCCAGTAGCTCAAAGACCGGGACTAGCGGGTACCAAGAGACCCAGTACTTC; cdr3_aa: CASSSKTGTSGYQETQYF
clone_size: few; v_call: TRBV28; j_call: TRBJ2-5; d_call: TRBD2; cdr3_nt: TGTGCCAGCAGTTTAGTAGGTAGCGGGGGGGAGACCCAGTACTTC; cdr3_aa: CASSLVGSGGETQYF
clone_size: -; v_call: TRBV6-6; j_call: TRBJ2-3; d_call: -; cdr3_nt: TGTGCCAGCAGTTACTGGAAGGGGGGCACAGATACGCAGTATTTT; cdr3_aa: CASSYWKGGTDTQYF
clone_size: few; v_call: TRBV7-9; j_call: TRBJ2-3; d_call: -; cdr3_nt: TGTGCCAGCAGCTTAAGGACCCCCTTTAGCACAGATACGCAGTATTTT; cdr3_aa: CASSLRTPFSTDTQYF
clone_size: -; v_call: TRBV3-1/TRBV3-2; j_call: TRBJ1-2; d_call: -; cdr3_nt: TGTGCCAGCAGCCTATGCCCTGAGCACCAGGGGTATGGCTACACCTTC; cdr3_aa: CASSLCPEHQGYGYTF
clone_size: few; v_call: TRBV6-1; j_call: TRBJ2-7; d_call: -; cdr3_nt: TGTGCCAGCAGTGAACAGTACGAGCAGTACTTC; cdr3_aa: CASSEQYEQYF
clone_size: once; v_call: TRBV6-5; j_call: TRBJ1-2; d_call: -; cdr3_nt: TGTGCCAGCACTCGGTATCCCCGGGATACGAATGGCTACACCTTC; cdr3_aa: CASTRYPRDTNGYTF
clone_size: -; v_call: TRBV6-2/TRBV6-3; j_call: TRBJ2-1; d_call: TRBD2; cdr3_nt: TGTGCCAGCAGTTACTCGGGACTAGCGGGAGTGTACAATGAGCAGTTCTTC; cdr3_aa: CASSYSGLAGVYNEQFF
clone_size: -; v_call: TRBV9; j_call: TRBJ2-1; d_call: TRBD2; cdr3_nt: TGTGCCAGCAGCGTAGATCTCGAGACTAGCGGGAGGTATTACAATGAGCAGTTCTTC; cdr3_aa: CASSVDLETSGRYYNEQFF
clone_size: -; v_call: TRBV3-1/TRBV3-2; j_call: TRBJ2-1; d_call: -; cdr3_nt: TGTGCCAGCAGCCAAGGGCGGGGGCTTAGCAGGAATGAGCAGTTCTTC; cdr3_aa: CASSQGRGLSRNEQFF
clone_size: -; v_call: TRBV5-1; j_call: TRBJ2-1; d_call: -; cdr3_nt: TGCGCCAGCAGCTTGGCTGGGGGAGCCCCCTGGAATGAGCAGTTCTTC; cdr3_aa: CASSLAGGAPWNEQFF
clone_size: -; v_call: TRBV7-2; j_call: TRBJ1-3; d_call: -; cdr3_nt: TGTGCCAGCAGCTTAGGGACCCCAATCTCTGGAAACACCATATATTTT; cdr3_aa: CASSLGTPISGNTIYF
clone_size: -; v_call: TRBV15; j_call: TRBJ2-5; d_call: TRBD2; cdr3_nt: TGTGCCACCAGCAGAGCCGGGACTAGCGGCCAAGAGACCCAGTACTTC; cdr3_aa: CATSRAGTSGQETQYF
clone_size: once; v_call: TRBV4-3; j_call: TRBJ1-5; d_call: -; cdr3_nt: TGCGCCAGCAGCCAAGATATATCAAGAAATCAGCCCCAGCATTTT; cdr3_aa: CASSQDISRNQPQHF
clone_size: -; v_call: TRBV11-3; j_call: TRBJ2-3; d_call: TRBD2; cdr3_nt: TGTGCCAGCAGCTTAAGGCTAGCGGGAACAGATACGCAGTATTTT; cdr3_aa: CASSLRLAGTDTQYF
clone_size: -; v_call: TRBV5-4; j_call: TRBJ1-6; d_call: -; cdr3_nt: TGTGCCAGCAGCCAAGACACCTCCTATAATTCACCCCTCCACTTT; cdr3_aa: CASSQDTSYNSPLHF
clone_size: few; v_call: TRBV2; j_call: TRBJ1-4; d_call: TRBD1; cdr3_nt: TGTGCCAGCAGTGAAGGACAGGGGCCCCTAGGAGAAAAACTGTTTTTT; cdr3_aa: CASSEGQGPLGEKLFF
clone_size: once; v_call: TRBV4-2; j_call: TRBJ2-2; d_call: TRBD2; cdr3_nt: TGTGCCAGCAGCCCGCTGCTCCAGCGGGAGGGTCACGGGGAGCTGTTTTTT; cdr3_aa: CASSPLLQREGHGELFF
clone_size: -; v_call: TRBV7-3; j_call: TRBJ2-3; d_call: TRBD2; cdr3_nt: TGTGCCAGCAGCTTAGGGACGCTGGCGGGAGTAGGGGATACGCAGTATTTT; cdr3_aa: CASSLGTLAGVGDTQYF
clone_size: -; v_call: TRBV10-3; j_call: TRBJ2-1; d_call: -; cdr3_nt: TGTGCCATCAGTGAACCCCTAGAGGGCCCCTCCAATGAGCAGTTCTTC; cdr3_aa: CAISEPLEGPSNEQFF
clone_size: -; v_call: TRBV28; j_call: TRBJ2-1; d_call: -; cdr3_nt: TGTGCCAGCAGTTTAGCCACCGACAATGAGCAGTTCTTC; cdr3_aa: CASSLATDNEQFF
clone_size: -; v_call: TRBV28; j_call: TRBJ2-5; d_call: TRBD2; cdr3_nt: TGTGCCAGCAGCGTTACGGGAGGAAGGGAGACCCAGTACTTC; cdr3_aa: CASSVTGGRETQYF
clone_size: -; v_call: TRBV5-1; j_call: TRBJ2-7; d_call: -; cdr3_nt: TGCGCCAGCAGCTTGAACAGCCCTTACGAGCAGTACTTC; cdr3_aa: CASSLNSPYEQYF